The T cell receptor beta chain described here comes from a study of shared clonotypes between healthy human individuals. Those who donated were healthy HIV-negative adults, with no recent acute infections or vaccinations reported. Regarding this clone: Its antigen is as yet unknown.

Running of the assay took place at deep level. TCRdb keeps only in-frame clones here, not all; method: immunoSEQ multiplex PCR. The profile covers some 470,000 clones, with less than 80% appearing a single time and 10% to 15% taken by the ten largest. Study-wide points: Only blood underwent sampling, and tissue repertoires likely differ. Sequencing depth was expected to affect clonotype sharing among donors.

Specimen: PBMCs. The receptor comes from a woman between 35 and 50 years old in good health. Some clones in this sample may be carry-over from other donors' samples.

This chain's CDR3 is CASSQDGGGEWDEQYF. The CDR3 DNA is TGCGCCAGCAGCCAAGATGGGGGAGGGGAGTGGGACGAGCAGTACTTC. The chain recombines TRBV4-1 with TRBJ2-7, with TRBD2 matching over 7 bases. The CDR3 length is 16 residues. Looked up from germline, CDR1 is MGHRA and CDR2 is YSYEKL. J gave up 5 bases and V 0 bases, and 10 bases lay outside the gene matches.